In its sample, the clone carrying this T cell receptor (beta chain) was seen a few times. Its antigen is undetermined. The second PCR ran about 6 to 11 cycles with a sample-barcoded 5' primer and J-beta primers. Researchers report that each sample yielded at least 2.5 million CDR3-containing paired-end reads. TCRdb re-called the 5' RACE reads through MiXCR, storing one row per CDR3 protein. The top ten clones hold around 9.2% of a sample with fewer than 800,000 distinct CDR3 sequences, approximately 25% of them seen once. Germline-derived CDR1 and CDR2 are MGHRA and YSYEKL. V was clipped by 4 bases and J by 8 bases; unmatched bases: 7. This CDR3 is 15 amino acids long. The data derive from a study of blood T cells in healthy people across ages. Study in general: There was about one barcoded beta molecule captured by template switching per two T cells. Study-level findings and limits: Estimates drawn from one million T cells were deemed to understate diversity.

These same data were also listed under a study on T cells of mothers and their children. This second study notes: The donor cohort consisted of a few healthy Caucasian mothers and their six children.

Sequenced: blood. The source of this sequence is a boy younger than 18 in good health. The rearrangement joins TRBV4-1 to TRBJ2-1; TRBD2 matches at 11 bases. The CDR3 loop is CASSPTSGSRYEQFF. CDR3 nucleotide sequence: TGCGCCAGCAGCCCTACTAGCGGGAGTCGTTATGAGCAGTTCTTC.